The sequence of this T cell receptor (beta chain) was determined in a study of cytomegalovirus exposure and HLA in healthy donors. Overall study context: A preliminary data release comprised around 85 million unique TCRs obtained from HLA-typed donors. Of the donors genotyped, several hundred in all, 80% to 85% fell in the Caucasian-associated ancestry cluster. Study observations and caveats: The authors assumed roughly uniform sequencing depth across donors for presence/absence analyses.

PCR involved 60 Vbeta and 13 Jbeta primers. Profiled with immunoSEQ multiplex PCR; TCRdb holds only in-frame clones, not every one. The sample consists of about 100,000 clones, 60% to 80% of them appearing once. Donors had nominal health at sampling but likely had unrecorded immune exposures. This clone was recorded a few times. As yet, its antigen is unknown. V lost 4 bases, J lost 6 bases, and 3 bases stayed unmatched. The CDR3 extends over 12 amino acids. CDR1 and CDR2 (germline): KGHSH, LQKENI. Sequencing was carried out using PBMCs. The gene calls are TRBV18 and TRBJ2-7, with 7 bases lining up with TRBD2. This receptor was identified in a male donor in good health and CMV-seropositive. The CDR3 DNA is TGTGCCAGCTCACAGGGGAGGGCCGAGCAGTACTTC. It yields the protein CASSQGRAEQYF.